Listed below are T cell receptor beta chains from one sample, sequenced in a study of T cell responses to AZD1222 COVID-19 vaccine. Libraries were prepared by immunoSEQ multiplex PCR; TCRdb keeps only in-frame clonotypes and omits some of them. The sample records 95,000 to 150,000 clones, just over 85% being singletons. Here the sequenced sample was peripheral blood, taken on day 0 of AZD1222 vaccination. These receptors were obtained from an adult in good health. Each CDR3 is given with its conserved first and last residue. The D gene is left open where the match is weak. Expanded clones are given a class, and other clones once, few, many or no size at all.

D: TRBD1
size: NA
J: TRBJ1-5
V: TRBV7-2
length: 16
CDR3: CASSLGVRGSNQPQHF
DNA: TGTGCCAGCAGCTTAGGTGTCAGGGGGTCGAATCAGCCCCAGCATTTT

D: NA
size: NA
J: TRBJ1-6
V: TRBV15
length: 14
CDR3: CATSSRGTNSPLHF
DNA: TGTGCCACCAGCAGCAGGGGAACCAATTCACCCCTCCACTTT

D: TRBD1
size: once
J: TRBJ1-5
V: TRBV10-3
length: 16
CDR3: CAISESLGQGGQPQHF
DNA: TGTGCCATCAGTGAGTCGTTAGGACAGGGTGGGCAGCCCCAGCATTTT

D: NA
size: NA
J: TRBJ1-5
V: TRBV11-3
length: 13
CDR3: CASSPTDNQPQHF
DNA: TGTGCCAGCAGCCCTACGGACAATCAGCCCCAGCATTTT

D: NA
size: once
J: TRBJ1-5
V: TRBV28
length: 12
CDR3: CAGGIDNQPQHF
DNA: TGTGCCGGGGGTATCGACAATCAGCCCCAGCATTTT

D: TRBD1
size: NA
J: TRBJ2-5
V: TRBV18
length: 14
CDR3: CASSPADREETQYF
DNA: TGTGCCAGCTCACCTGCGGACAGGGAAGAGACCCAGTACTTC

D: NA
size: once
J: TRBJ2-7
V: TRBV15
length: 13
CDR3: CATSRVGPHEQYF
DNA: TGTGCCACCAGCAGAGTGGGGCCCCACGAGCAGTACTTC

D: NA
size: NA
J: TRBJ1-2
V: TRBV3-1/TRBV3-2
length: 18
CDR3: CASSTKGWGDTANYGYTF
DNA: TGTGCCAGCAGCACCAAGGGATGGGGGGACACGGCTAACTATGGCTACACCTTC

D: NA
size: NA
J: TRBJ2-2
V: TRBV7-9
length: 15
CDR3: CASSLVAVNTGELFF
DNA: TGTGCCAGCAGCTTAGTAGCGGTGAACACCGGGGAGCTGTTTTTT

D: NA
size: NA
J: TRBJ1-4
V: TRBV18
length: 14
CDR3: CASSPASTNEKLFF
DNA: TGTGCCAGCTCACCAGCCTCAACTAATGAAAAACTGTTTTTT

D: NA
size: few
J: TRBJ1-5
V: TRBV2
length: 13
CDR3: CASEGVSNQPQHF
DNA: TGTGCCAGCGAAGGGGTAAGCAATCAGCCCCAGCATTTT

D: NA
size: NA
J: TRBJ1-2
V: TRBV28
length: 15
CDR3: CASSLEGRLGYGYTF
DNA: TGTGCCAGCAGTTTGGAGGGACGTCTCGGCTATGGCTACACCTTC

D: TRBD2
size: once
J: TRBJ2-5
V: TRBV7-3
length: 15
CDR3: CASSLTGGEVETQYF
DNA: TGTGCCAGCAGCTTAACCGGGGGGGAGGTAGAGACCCAGTACTTC

D: NA
size: once
J: TRBJ1-3
V: TRBV7-6
length: 15
CDR3: CASSLSHAAGNTIYF
DNA: TGTGCCAGCAGCTTATCCCACGCGGCCGGAAACACCATATATTTT

D: TRBD1
size: NA
J: TRBJ2-7
V: TRBV19
length: 14
CDR3: CASQSGDRPYEQYF
DNA: TGTGCCAGTCAGTCAGGGGACAGGCCTTACGAGCAGTACTTC

D: TRBD2
size: NA
J: TRBJ2-3
V: TRBV29-1
length: 14
CDR3: CSLTSGGTTDTQYF
DNA: TGCAGCCTGACTAGCGGGGGGACTACAGATACGCAGTATTTT

D: NA
size: NA
J: TRBJ1-6
V: TRBV3-1/TRBV3-2
length: 16
CDR3: CASSPLQGPYNSPLHF
DNA: TGTGCCAGCAGCCCTCTACAGGGACCATATAATTCACCCCTCCACTTT

D: TRBD1
size: NA
J: TRBJ2-7
V: TRBV11-2
length: 16
CDR3: CASSPISRQGSYEQYF
DNA: TGTGCCAGCAGCCCGATATCGAGACAGGGGTCGTACGAGCAGTACTTC